These 2 T cell receptor delta chains came from one sample sequenced in a study of gamma-delta chains in newborns, infants, children. TCRdb reapplied CATT to the reads. The data show several thousand delta-chain clones, with about 3.7% seen just once and 16% held by the top ten. Material: blood. Receptors were obtained from a child who was a newborn, infant or young child, either healthy, febrile or measles-vaccinated (not recorded which).

This clone was detected ten times or more. Distinct nucleotide sequences in the sample also encode this CDR3. The J gene is TRDJ3, the V gene TRDV2; 12 nucleotides agree with TRDD3. The CDR3 loop spans 18 amino acids. The V segment lost 3 bases and the J segment 1 base; nucleotides outside the gene matches: 3. Germline values: CDR1 GEAIGNYY, CDR2 EKD. Here the CDR3 reads CACDVLGDTSWDTRQMFF. The CDR3, as DNA: TGTGCCTGTGACGTACTGGGGGATACTTCCTGGGACACCCGACAGATGTTTTTC.

About this clone: A read error may account for a junction end that differs from germline. The gene calls are TRDV2 and TRDJ3; the match to TRDD3 covers 8 bases. This CDR3 spans 19 amino acids. The germline gives CDR1 GEAIGNYY, CDR2 EKD. The CDR3 DNA is TGTGCCTGTGACACCGGTGGGGGATTCAACTCCTGGGACACCCGACAGGTGATTTTC. It yields the protein CACDTGGGFNSWDTRQVIF.